The present entry profiles one T cell receptor (beta chain) with its context. The antigen remains unidentified. The data originate from a study of CD4 T cells in relation to SARS-CoV-2 and coronaviruses. Turning to the study itself: ViraFEST: roughly 10-day antigen culture of PBMCs, then TCR beta CDR3 sequencing. Study observations and caveats: SARS-CoV-2-driven expansion was significantly weaker in crossreactive than monoreactive clones.

CD4+ T cells from unexposed donors were obtained before the COVID-19 pandemic (2011-2018). CD4+ T cells were isolated from the cells after about nine days of culture. Each well had two million PBMCs in approximately 5% human AB serum with IL-2. The CDR3 has 15 residues. Trimming at V came to 2 bases and at J to 5 bases, leaving 6 bases not matched to a gene. From germline, CDR1 is SGDLS and CDR2 YYNGEE. Data came from immunoSEQ multiplex PCR; TCRdb stores just in-frame clones and leaves some out. The sample holds about 24,000 clones, roughly 80% seen once. Input material: CD4+ T cells from PBMCs, cultured in vitro. V and J are TRBV9 and TRBJ2-5; 10 bases agree with TRBD2. The receptor was isolated from a human donor in good health. CDR3 sequence (DNA): TGTGCCAGCAGCGTCCTAGCGGGAGACGGGGAGACCCAGTACTTC. This codes for CASSVLAGDGETQYF.